This T cell receptor (beta chain) was sequenced in a study of beta chain features in type 1 diabetes. CDR3 length: 14 residues. With 9 bases removed from V and 0 bases from J, the gap between germline ends came to 14 bases. Germline V lookup: CDR1 LNHDA, CDR2 SQIVND (reference sequence). Every sorted population was more than 98% pure. Since all of the isolated RNA was reverse transcribed, expressed TCRB transcripts were what got sequenced. Method: immunoSEQ multiplex PCR; TCRdb's copy keeps in-frame clones and lacks some. Of around 200,000 clones listed, about 13% are singletons. This clone was counted only a few times. This same CDR3 is encoded by further DNA sequences in the sample.

The sequence came from a woman between 18 and 29 years old in good health. The chain joins TRBV19 to TRBJ1-1; D might be TRBD1 (6 bases). The specimen was central memory CD4+ T cells from blood. The CDR3 nucleotides read TGTGCCAGCTCGAGGGGACAATTGAACACTGAAGCTTTCTTT. This translates into CASSRGQLNTEAFF.